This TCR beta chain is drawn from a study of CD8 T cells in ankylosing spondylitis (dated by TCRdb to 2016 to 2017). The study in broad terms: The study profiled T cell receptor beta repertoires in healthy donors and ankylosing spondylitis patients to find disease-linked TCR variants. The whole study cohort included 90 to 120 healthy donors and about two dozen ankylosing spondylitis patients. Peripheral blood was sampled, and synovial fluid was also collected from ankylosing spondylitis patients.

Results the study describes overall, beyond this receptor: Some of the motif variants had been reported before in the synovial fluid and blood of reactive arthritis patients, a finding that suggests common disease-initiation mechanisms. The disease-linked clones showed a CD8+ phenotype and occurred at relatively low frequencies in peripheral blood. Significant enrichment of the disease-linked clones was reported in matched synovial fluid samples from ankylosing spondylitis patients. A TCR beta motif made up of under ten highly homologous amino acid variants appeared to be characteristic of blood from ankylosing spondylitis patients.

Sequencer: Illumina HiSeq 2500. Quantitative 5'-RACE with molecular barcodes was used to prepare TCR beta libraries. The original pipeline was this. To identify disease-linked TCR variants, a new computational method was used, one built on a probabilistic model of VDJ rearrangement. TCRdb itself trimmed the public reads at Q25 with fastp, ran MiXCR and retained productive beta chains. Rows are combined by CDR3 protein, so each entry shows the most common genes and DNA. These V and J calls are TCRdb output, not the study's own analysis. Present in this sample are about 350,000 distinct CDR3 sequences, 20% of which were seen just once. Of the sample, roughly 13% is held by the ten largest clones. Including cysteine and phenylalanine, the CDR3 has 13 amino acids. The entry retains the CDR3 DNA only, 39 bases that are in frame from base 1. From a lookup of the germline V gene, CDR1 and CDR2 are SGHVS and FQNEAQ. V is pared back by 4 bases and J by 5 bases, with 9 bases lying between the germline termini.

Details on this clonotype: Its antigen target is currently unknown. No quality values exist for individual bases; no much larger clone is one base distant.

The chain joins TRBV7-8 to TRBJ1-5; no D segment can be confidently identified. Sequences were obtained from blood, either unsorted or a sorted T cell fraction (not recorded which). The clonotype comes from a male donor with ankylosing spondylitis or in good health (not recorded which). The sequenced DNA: TGTGCCAGCAGCTCCTGGACCGATCAGCCCCAGCATTTT. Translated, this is CASSSWTDQPQHF.